The rows below give T cell receptor beta chains drawn from one sample of a study of shared clonotypes between healthy human individuals. Sequencing was performed with immunoSEQ multiplex PCR; in TCRdb, only in-frame clones are kept and a portion is missing. The sample lists 2 million to 2.5 million clones; 85% to 95% were seen once. The specimen sequenced was naive CD4+ T cells sorted from blood. Source of these receptors: a man aged 18-30 years in good health. CDR3s include the opening cysteine and the closing phenylalanine or tryptophan. Fields, in order: CDR3 protein, CDR3 DNA, J gene, CDR3 length, V gene, D gene. A D gene is named only where the DNA matches it firmly.

CDR3: CASSQENTGELFF
DNA: TGCGCCAGCAGCCAAGAGAACACCGGGGAGCTGTTTTTT
J: TRBJ2-2
length: 13
V: TRBV4-1
D: NA

CDR3: CASSRGLAGLETQYF
DNA: TGTGCCAGCTCGAGAGGACTAGCGGGGCTAGAGACCCAGTACTTC
J: TRBJ2-5
length: 15
V: TRBV18
D: TRBD2

CDR3: CASSFPTPAPDTQYF
DNA: TGTGCCAGCAGCTTCCCGACCCCCGCGCCAGATACGCAGTATTTT
J: TRBJ2-3
length: 15
V: TRBV5-4
D: NA

CDR3: CAWARGEGTTNEKLFF
DNA: TGTGCCTGGGCACGGGGGGAGGGGACAACTAATGAAAAACTGTTTTTT
J: TRBJ1-4
length: 16
V: TRBV30
D: NA

CDR3: CASSLEGTGELFF
DNA: TGTGCCAGCAGTCTTGAAGGCACCGGGGAGCTGTTTTTT
J: TRBJ2-2
length: 13
V: TRBV6-4
D: NA

CDR3: CAISGTGFEQYF
DNA: TGTGCCATCAGTGGGACAGGGTTTGAGCAGTACTTC
J: TRBJ2-7
length: 12
V: TRBV10-3
D: TRBD1

CDR3: CASREGTNGYTF
DNA: TGTGCCAGCAGAGAGGGTACGAATGGCTACACCTTC
J: TRBJ1-2
length: 12
V: TRBV2
D: NA

CDR3: CASTSDKIGQYF
DNA: TGTGCCAGCACCTCGGACAAAATCGGGCAGTACTTC
J: TRBJ2-7
length: 12
V: TRBV2
D: NA

CDR3: CASSPGTGGVLYEQYF
DNA: TGTGCCAGCAGTCCCGGGACAGGGGGAGTTCTTTACGAGCAGTACTTC
J: TRBJ2-7
length: 16
V: TRBV27
D: TRBD1

CDR3: CASSAKGDRASYNSPLHF
DNA: TGTGCCAGCAGCGCTAAGGGAGACAGGGCCTCCTATAATTCACCCCTCCACTTT
J: TRBJ1-6
length: 18
V: TRBV9
D: TRBD1

CDR3: CSANEETQYF
DNA: TGCAGTGCTAACGAGGAGACCCAGTACTTC
J: TRBJ2-5
length: 10
V: TRBV20-1
D: NA

CDR3: CAWTEYYGYTF
DNA: TGTGCCTGGACCGAGTACTATGGCTACACCTTC
J: TRBJ1-2
length: 11
V: TRBV30
D: NA

CDR3: CASSPIAGSPTMIRQQFF
DNA: TGTGCCAGCAGCCCGATCGCGGGTTCTCCTACAATGATACGACAGCAGTTCTTC
J: TRBJ2-1
length: 18
V: TRBV11-2
D: NA

CDR3: CASSKDSWISYEQYF
DNA: TGTGCCAGCAGCAAGGACAGCTGGATCTCCTACGAGCAGTACTTC
J: TRBJ2-7
length: 15
V: TRBV7-2
D: NA

CDR3: CASTMNTEAFF
DNA: TGTGCCAGCACCATGAACACTGAAGCTTTCTTT
J: TRBJ1-1
length: 11
V: TRBV2
D: NA

CDR3: CASSLEGLAGTEQYF
DNA: TGTGCCAGCAGCTTAGAAGGGCTAGCGGGGACCGAGCAGTACTTC
J: TRBJ2-7
length: 15
V: TRBV7-9
D: TRBD2